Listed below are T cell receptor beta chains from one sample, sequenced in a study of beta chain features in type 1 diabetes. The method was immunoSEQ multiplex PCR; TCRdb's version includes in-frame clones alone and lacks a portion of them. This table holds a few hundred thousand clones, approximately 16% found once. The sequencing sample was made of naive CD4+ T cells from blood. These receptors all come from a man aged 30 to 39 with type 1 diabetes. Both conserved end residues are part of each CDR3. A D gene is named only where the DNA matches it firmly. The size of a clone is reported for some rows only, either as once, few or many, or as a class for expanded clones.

CDR3nt: TGCAGCGCTCGTAATGAAAAACTGTTTTTT; CDR3aa: CSARNEKLFF; abundance: NA; d_gene: NA; v_gene: TRBV29-1; j_gene: TRBJ1-4
CDR3nt: TGTGCCAGCGGCATACTCTTACTGCAGTACTTC; CDR3aa: CASGILLLQYF; abundance: few; d_gene: NA; v_gene: TRBV2; j_gene: TRBJ2-7
CDR3nt: TGTGCCAGCAGCCAGGGCACGGTACAAGAGACCCAGTACTTC; CDR3aa: CASSQGTVQETQYF; abundance: NA; d_gene: NA; v_gene: TRBV7-9; j_gene: TRBJ2-5
CDR3nt: TGTGCCAGCAGCTACCCGGACTATGGTGAGCAGTTCTTC; CDR3aa: CASSYPDYGEQFF; abundance: NA; d_gene: NA; v_gene: TRBV7-2; j_gene: TRBJ2-1
CDR3nt: TGTGCCAGCGAAGAACTGCGGGAGGGGAACACCTTC; CDR3aa: CASEELREGNTF; abundance: few; d_gene: NA; v_gene: TRBV18; j_gene: TRBJ1-2
CDR3nt: TGTGCCAGCAGCTTAGAAGAGGGGGCCGCTGTGCAGTACTTC; CDR3aa: CASSLEEGAAVQYF; abundance: NA; d_gene: TRBD1; v_gene: TRBV11-1; j_gene: TRBJ2-7
CDR3nt: TGCGCCAGCAGCTTGGCCAGCTCCTCTGGGGCCAACGTCCTGACTTTC; CDR3aa: CASSLASSSGANVLTF; abundance: NA; d_gene: NA; v_gene: TRBV5-1; j_gene: TRBJ2-6
CDR3nt: TGTGCCAGCAGATGGAGCGGCAATGAGCAGTTCTTC; CDR3aa: CASRWSGNEQFF; abundance: NA; d_gene: NA; v_gene: TRBV2; j_gene: TRBJ2-1
CDR3nt: TGTGCCAGCAGCTTGGAAGCGGGTGAGCAGTTCTTC; CDR3aa: CASSLEAGEQFF; abundance: NA; d_gene: NA; v_gene: TRBV5-4; j_gene: TRBJ2-1
CDR3nt: TGTGCCAGCAGCGTAGAAGGACAGGGCACAGATACGCAGTATTTT; CDR3aa: CASSVEGQGTDTQYF; abundance: few; d_gene: TRBD1; v_gene: TRBV9; j_gene: TRBJ2-3
CDR3nt: TGTGCCACCAGCAGAGATGGCAGCTACACCTTC; CDR3aa: CATSRDGSYTF; abundance: few; d_gene: NA; v_gene: TRBV15; j_gene: TRBJ1-2
CDR3nt: TGTGCCAGCAGTCAGACTTTCTTAGAGACCCAGTACTTC; CDR3aa: CASSQTFLETQYF; abundance: NA; d_gene: NA; v_gene: TRBV14; j_gene: TRBJ2-5
CDR3nt: TGCAGCGTTGGTGGTGGCTCCTACGAGCAGTACTTC; CDR3aa: CSVGGGSYEQYF; abundance: NA; d_gene: NA; v_gene: TRBV29-1; j_gene: TRBJ2-7
CDR3nt: TGTGCCAGCAGCACCGGAGGAGGGGGTGGTACGGAGACCCAGTACTTC; CDR3aa: CASSTGGGGGTETQYF; abundance: NA; d_gene: NA; v_gene: TRBV5-4; j_gene: TRBJ2-5
CDR3nt: TGTGCCTGGAGTGTAACCGGGGTTCCGTACTTC; CDR3aa: CAWSVTGVPYF; abundance: few; d_gene: NA; v_gene: TRBV30; j_gene: TRBJ2-4
CDR3nt: TGTGCCAGCAGCTTCACCCCCGGGACAACCGTGCAGTACTTC; CDR3aa: CASSFTPGTTVQYF; abundance: NA; d_gene: NA; v_gene: TRBV7-2; j_gene: TRBJ2-5
CDR3nt: TGTGCCAGCAGCGGCGATCAAGGCCGGGAGACCCAGTACTTC; CDR3aa: CASSGDQGRETQYF; abundance: few; d_gene: NA; v_gene: TRBV9; j_gene: TRBJ2-5
CDR3nt: TGTGCCAGCAGCCTCTCCCCGGCAGATACGCAGTATTTT; CDR3aa: CASSLSPADTQYF; abundance: NA; d_gene: NA; v_gene: TRBV5-6; j_gene: TRBJ2-3
CDR3nt: TGTGCCAGCGGAAGGGACAGGGGCGGCTACACCTTC; CDR3aa: CASGRDRGGYTF; abundance: few; d_gene: TRBD1; v_gene: TRBV27; j_gene: TRBJ1-2
CDR3nt: TGTGCCAGCAGTTTATCCAATTACGAGCAGTACTTC; CDR3aa: CASSLSNYEQYF; abundance: few; d_gene: NA; v_gene: TRBV28; j_gene: TRBJ2-7
CDR3nt: TGCAGCGTTGCGCGACAGGCTAATGAAAAACTGTTTTTT; CDR3aa: CSVARQANEKLFF; abundance: NA; d_gene: NA; v_gene: TRBV29-1; j_gene: TRBJ1-4
CDR3nt: TGTGCCAGCAGTTCCCATGGAGAGGAGACCCAGTACTTC; CDR3aa: CASSSHGEETQYF; abundance: NA; d_gene: NA; v_gene: TRBV27; j_gene: TRBJ2-5
CDR3nt: TGTGCCAGCAGTTCCGGACAGGGAAGAAAACTGTTTTTT; CDR3aa: CASSSGQGRKLFF; abundance: few; d_gene: TRBD1; v_gene: TRBV28; j_gene: TRBJ1-4
CDR3nt: TGTGCCAGCAGCCCCACTAGCGGGAGGGAAGGGACAGATACGCAGTATTTT; CDR3aa: CASSPTSGREGTDTQYF; abundance: few; d_gene: TRBD2; v_gene: TRBV7-2; j_gene: TRBJ2-3
CDR3nt: TGTGCCAGCAGCCCGGGACAGGGAGGTAACGAGCAGTACTTC; CDR3aa: CASSPGQGGNEQYF; abundance: few; d_gene: TRBD1; v_gene: TRBV4-2; j_gene: TRBJ2-7
CDR3nt: TGCGCCAGCAGCACGAGAGACTATGGCTACACCTTC; CDR3aa: CASSTRDYGYTF; abundance: few; d_gene: NA; v_gene: TRBV4-3; j_gene: TRBJ1-2
CDR3nt: TGCAGCGCCGGACAGGGGATTGCAAACTATGGCTACACCTTC; CDR3aa: CSAGQGIANYGYTF; abundance: NA; d_gene: TRBD1; v_gene: TRBV29-1; j_gene: TRBJ1-2
CDR3nt: TGTGCCAGCAGTTCGAGGGTGGCTAGTACTGAAGCTTTCTTT; CDR3aa: CASSSRVASTEAFF; abundance: few; d_gene: NA; v_gene: TRBV7-2; j_gene: TRBJ1-1
CDR3nt: TGTGCCAGCAGCGTTCGGGACAGGGGTAAAAACATTCAGTACTTC; CDR3aa: CASSVRDRGKNIQYF; abundance: few; d_gene: TRBD1; v_gene: TRBV5-4; j_gene: TRBJ2-4
CDR3nt: TGCGCCACTAGACCGGGACTAGCGGCCAGCTCCTACAATGAGCAGTTCTTC; CDR3aa: CATRPGLAASSYNEQFF; abundance: few; d_gene: TRBD2; v_gene: TRBV4-1; j_gene: TRBJ2-1
CDR3nt: TGTGCCATTACAGGGCCTGGGCGTGGGGCCAACGTCCTGACTTTC; CDR3aa: CAITGPGRGANVLTF; abundance: NA; d_gene: NA; v_gene: TRBV10-3; j_gene: TRBJ2-6
CDR3nt: TGTGCCAGCAGCACCCCGGGGGTCTCTGGAAACACCATATATTTT; CDR3aa: CASSTPGVSGNTIYF; abundance: few; d_gene: NA; v_gene: TRBV9; j_gene: TRBJ1-3
CDR3nt: TGTGCCAGCAGCCCTTTCCAGGGGGCTGGGGCTGAAGCTTTCTTT; CDR3aa: CASSPFQGAGAEAFF; abundance: NA; d_gene: TRBD1; v_gene: TRBV7-9; j_gene: TRBJ1-1
CDR3nt: TGTGCCAGCAGCGCGGGACAGGGGACGAACACTGAAGCTTTCTTT; CDR3aa: CASSAGQGTNTEAFF; abundance: NA; d_gene: TRBD1; v_gene: TRBV9; j_gene: TRBJ1-1
CDR3nt: TGTGCCAGCAGACCAAGCGGGAGGGCCGTCACCGGGGAGCTGTTTTTT; CDR3aa: CASRPSGRAVTGELFF; abundance: few; d_gene: TRBD2; v_gene: TRBV27; j_gene: TRBJ2-2
CDR3nt: TGTGCCAGACCGGGACAGAAGTCCAATGAGCAGTTCTTC; CDR3aa: CARPGQKSNEQFF; abundance: few; d_gene: TRBD1; v_gene: TRBV25-1; j_gene: TRBJ2-1
CDR3nt: TGTGCCAGCTCACTTGACAGGGCCAAAAACATTCAGTACTTC; CDR3aa: CASSLDRAKNIQYF; abundance: NA; d_gene: NA; v_gene: TRBV18; j_gene: TRBJ2-4
CDR3nt: TGTGCCAGCAGCAAGACCTTCGCGAGCTCCTACAATGAGCAGTTCTTC; CDR3aa: CASSKTFASSYNEQFF; abundance: few; d_gene: NA; v_gene: TRBV7-2; j_gene: TRBJ2-1
CDR3nt: TGTGCCAGCAGCTTAGATCCGGGACTAAGAACGGGGTACAATGAGCAGTTCTTC; CDR3aa: CASSLDPGLRTGYNEQFF; abundance: NA; d_gene: TRBD2; v_gene: TRBV7-9; j_gene: TRBJ2-1
CDR3nt: TGTGCCAGCAGCCCAAGGCGCCTGAACTACGAGCAGTACTTC; CDR3aa: CASSPRRLNYEQYF; abundance: NA; d_gene: NA; v_gene: TRBV7-2; j_gene: TRBJ2-7
CDR3nt: TGTGCCAGCAGCGTAGTGCATACTAGCGGGGACGGGGAGAGTGAGCAGTTCTTC; CDR3aa: CASSVVHTSGDGESEQFF; abundance: NA; d_gene: TRBD2; v_gene: TRBV9; j_gene: TRBJ2-1